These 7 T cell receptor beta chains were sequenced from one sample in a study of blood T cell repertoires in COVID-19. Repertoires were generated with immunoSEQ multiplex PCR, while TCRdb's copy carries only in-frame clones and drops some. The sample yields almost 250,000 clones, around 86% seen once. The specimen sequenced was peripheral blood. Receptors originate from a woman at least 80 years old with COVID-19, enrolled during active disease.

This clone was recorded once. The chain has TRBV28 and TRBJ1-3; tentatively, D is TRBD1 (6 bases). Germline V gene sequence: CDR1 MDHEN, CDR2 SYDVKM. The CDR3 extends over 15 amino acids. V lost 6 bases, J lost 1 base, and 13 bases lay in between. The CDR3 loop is CASRTNRDSGNTIYF. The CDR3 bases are TGTGCCAGCAGGACAAACAGGGATTCTGGAAACACCATATATTTT.

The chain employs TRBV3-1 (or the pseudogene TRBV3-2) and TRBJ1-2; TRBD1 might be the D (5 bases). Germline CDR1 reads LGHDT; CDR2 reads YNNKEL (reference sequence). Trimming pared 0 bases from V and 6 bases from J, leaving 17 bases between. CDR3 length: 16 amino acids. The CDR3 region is CASSQDPGRGNDGYTF. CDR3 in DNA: TGTGCCAGCAGCCAAGATCCGGGACGGGGGAACGATGGCTACACCTTC.

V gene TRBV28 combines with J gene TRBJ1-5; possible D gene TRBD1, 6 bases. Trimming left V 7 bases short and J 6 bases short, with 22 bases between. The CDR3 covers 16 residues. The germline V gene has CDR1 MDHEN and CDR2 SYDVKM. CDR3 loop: CASTFGGSGGVQPQHF. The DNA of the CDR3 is TGTGCCAGCACCTTTGGGGGTTCGGGGGGCGTTCAGCCCCAGCATTTT.

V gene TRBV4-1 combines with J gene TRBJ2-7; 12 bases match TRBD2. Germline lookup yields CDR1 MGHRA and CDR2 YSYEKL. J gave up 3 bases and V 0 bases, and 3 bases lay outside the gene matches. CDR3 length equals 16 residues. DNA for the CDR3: TGCGCCAGCAGCCAAGAAGTGACTAGCGGGAGCTACGAGCAGTACTTC. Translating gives CASSQEVTSGSYEQYF.

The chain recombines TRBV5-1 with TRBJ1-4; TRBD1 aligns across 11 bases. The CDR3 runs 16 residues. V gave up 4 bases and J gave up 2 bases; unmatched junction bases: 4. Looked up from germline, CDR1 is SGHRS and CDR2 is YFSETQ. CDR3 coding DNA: TGCGCCAGCAGCCGCGGACAGGGGGCCACTAATGAAAAACTGTTTTTT. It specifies CASSRGQGATNEKLFF.

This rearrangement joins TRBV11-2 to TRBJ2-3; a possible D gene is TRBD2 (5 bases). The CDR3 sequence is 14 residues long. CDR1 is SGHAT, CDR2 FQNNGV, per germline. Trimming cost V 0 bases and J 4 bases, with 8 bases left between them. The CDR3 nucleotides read TGTGCCAGCAGCTTAGAGTTGCGGGCAGATACGCAGTATTTT. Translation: CASSLELRADTQYF.

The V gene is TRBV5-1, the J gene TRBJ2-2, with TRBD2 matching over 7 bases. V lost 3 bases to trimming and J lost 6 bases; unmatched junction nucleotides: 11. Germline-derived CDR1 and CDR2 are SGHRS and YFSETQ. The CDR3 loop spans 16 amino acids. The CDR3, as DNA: TGCGCCAGCAGCTCCTTTTCGGGGGGTTCGGCCGGGGAGCTGTTTTTT. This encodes CASSSFSGGSAGELFF.